The entry that follows covers one T cell receptor (beta chain) sequence. Its antigen is undetermined. The data originate from a study of T cell responses to AZD1222 COVID-19 vaccine. Study results and caveats: Sampling that yielded the repertoires occurred only after the peak T cell response. Distributed over spike, vaccine-associated CD4 TCRs predominated at 160-218 and 743-854.

Germline values: CDR1 MNHEY, CDR2 SMNVEV (reference sequence). The CDR3 has 16 amino acids. Trimming cost V 9 bases and J 6 bases; bases outside gene matches: 15. Clones were sequenced by immunoSEQ multiplex PCR, and TCRdb holds only the in-frame ones, with some missing. The sample holds some 180,000 clones; roughly 94% are singletons and the top ten take roughly 1.7%. Some second doses came at about 4 weeks and others at about 12 weeks; these were pooled. The rearrangement uses TRBV27 and TRBJ2-1, with TRBD2 matching over 9 bases. The TCR was taken from an adult who received the AZD1222 COVID-19 vaccine. Sequenced here: peripheral blood, sampled 28 days after the second AZD1222 dose. CDR3 loop: CASSRSGTSLRNEQFF. The CDR3 DNA follows: TGTGCCAGTTCACGGTCCGGGACTAGCCTACGCAATGAGCAGTTCTTC.